This T cell receptor beta chain was captured in a study of vaccination and CD4 T cells after COVID-19. Findings of the study overall: Nearly all convalescent vaccine-specific clones, 304 of 307, recognized only SARS-CoV-2 spike.

Noted treatment: approximately nine-day PBMC culture with coronavirus spike peptide pools or control peptides (ViraFEST assay). Sequenced with the Oncomine TCR Beta short-read assay was DNA taken from cultured CD4+ T cells. The genomic DNA was obtained from cultured CD4+ T cells by extraction with the QIAamp micro DNA kit. TCRdb reprocessed the PCR reads with MiXCR, giving one entry per CDR3 protein. This repertoire shows 3,600 or so distinct CDR3 sequences, around 17% found once; its top ten account for 15% to 20%. The CDR3 is made up of 16 amino acids. Germline loops: CDR1 DFQATT, CDR2 SNEGSKA (reference sequence). The junction had 6 bases not matched to a gene; V was cut back by 4 bases and J by 4 bases. This clonotype is medium-sized in the sample. The target antigen is unknown.

Material for sequencing was CD4+ T cells from blood, cultured in vitro. This chain links TRBV20-1 with TRBJ1-6; 11 nucleotides line up with TRBD1. The TCR comes from a human donor who had recovered from COVID-19. For the CDR3, the DNA is TGCAGTGCTAAGGACAGGGGGCGTAGGTATAATTCACCCCTCCACTTT. It codes for CSAKDRGRRYNSPLHF.